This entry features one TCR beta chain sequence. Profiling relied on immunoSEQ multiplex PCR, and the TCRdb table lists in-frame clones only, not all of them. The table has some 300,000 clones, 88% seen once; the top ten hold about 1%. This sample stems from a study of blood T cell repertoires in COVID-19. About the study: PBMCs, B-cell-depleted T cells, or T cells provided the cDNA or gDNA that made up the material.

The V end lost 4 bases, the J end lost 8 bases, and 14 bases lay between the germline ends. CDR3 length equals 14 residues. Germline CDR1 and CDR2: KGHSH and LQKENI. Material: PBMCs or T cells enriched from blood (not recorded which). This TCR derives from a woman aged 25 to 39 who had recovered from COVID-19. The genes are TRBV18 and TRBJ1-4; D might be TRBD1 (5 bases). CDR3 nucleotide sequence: TGTGCCAGCTCACTGGGACTTTTGGGCGAAAAACTGTTTTTT. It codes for CASSLGLLGEKLFF.